This T cell receptor beta chain is drawn from a study of blood T cell repertoires in COVID-19. Across the whole study: Acute and convalescent COVID-19 samples came from the United States, Italy and Spain. Sources were T cells, B-cell-depleted T cells, or PBMCs; the material itself was cDNA or gDNA.

In the authors' workflow: Reference gene primer amplification gave nucleated cell count estimates. Produced via immunoSEQ multiplex PCR; TCRdb's table is partial and in-frame only. The DNA gave D and trimming, while V, J and clone size come from that table. Among 75,000 to 90,000 clones listed, around four fifths were seen once. What was sequenced was peripheral blood. The clonotype comes from an elderly man with active or convalescent COVID-19.

CDR3 in DNA: TGTGCCAGTCGGGGGACAGAGGTTGAAGCTTTCTTT. Translating it yields CASRGTEVEAFF. The rearrangement links TRBV19 to TRBJ1-1; 7 bases are shared with TRBD1. Germline CDR1 LNHDA, CDR2 SQIVND (reference sequence). Trimming removed 8 bases from V and 7 bases from J; junction bases left unmatched: 7. The CDR3 runs to 12 residues.